This TCR beta chain was obtained from a study of human T cells and chemical hapten exposure. Study at large: Skin of the upper inner arm, approximately 2 cm by approximately 2 cm, received 2% DPC for sensitization.

The sample's time point: pre-sensitization, week 0. The sample's treatment: therapeutic diphenylcyclopropenone sensitization with weekly scalp DPC. TCRdb fed the RACE reads into MiXCR, producing one record per CDR3 protein. The sample contains tens of thousands of distinct CDR3 sequences, roughly 11% of which appear only once. Findings of the study overall: Donors were affected by alopecia, so their immune reaction might vary from that of healthy individuals. Among expanded TCRs, significantly more large CDR3 similarity clusters formed than among controls.

This clonotype was seen at least ten times. The antigen is undetermined. V lost 3 bases and J 1 base, leaving 13 bases between the germline ends. The CDR3 has 16 residues. Germline CDR1 is KGHSH and CDR2 is LQKENI. Sequenced here: whole blood, sampled in connection with sensitization to the hapten diphenylcyclopropenone (DPC). This chain connects TRBV18 to TRBJ1-3; D unresolved. The receptor's source is a woman between 45 and 60 years old with alopecia areata. Some clones in this sample may be carry-over from other donors' samples. The CDR3 loop reads CASSPIRDSSGNTIYF. The DNA for the CDR3 is TGTGCCAGCTCACCGATCCGGGATTCATCTGGAAACACCATATATTTT.